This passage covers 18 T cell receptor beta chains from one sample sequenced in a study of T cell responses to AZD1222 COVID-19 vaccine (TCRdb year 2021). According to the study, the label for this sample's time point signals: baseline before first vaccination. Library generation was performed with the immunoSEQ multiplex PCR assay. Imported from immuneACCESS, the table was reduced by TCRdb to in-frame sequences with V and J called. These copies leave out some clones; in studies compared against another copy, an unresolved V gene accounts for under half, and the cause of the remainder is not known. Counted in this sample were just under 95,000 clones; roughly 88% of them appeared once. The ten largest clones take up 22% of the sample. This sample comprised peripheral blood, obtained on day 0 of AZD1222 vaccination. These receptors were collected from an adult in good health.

This CDR3 reads CASSPDRWSTEAFF. In DNA, the CDR3 is TGTGCCAGCAGCCCAGACAGGTGGAGCACTGAAGCTTTCTTT. This sequence joins TRBV7-3 and TRBJ1-1, with D perhaps matching TRBD1 (6 bases). Trimming left V 5 bases short and J 4 bases short, with 14 bases between. In germline, CDR1 is SGHTA, CDR2 FQGTGA. The CDR3 has 14 residues.

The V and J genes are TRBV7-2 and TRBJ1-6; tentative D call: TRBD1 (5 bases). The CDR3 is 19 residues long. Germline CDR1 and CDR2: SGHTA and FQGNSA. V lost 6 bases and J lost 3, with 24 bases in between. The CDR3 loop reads CASSHSGGRAALYNSPLHF. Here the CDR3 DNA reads TGTGCCAGCAGTCACTCGGGGGGAAGGGCAGCCCTCTATAATTCACCCCTCCACTTT.

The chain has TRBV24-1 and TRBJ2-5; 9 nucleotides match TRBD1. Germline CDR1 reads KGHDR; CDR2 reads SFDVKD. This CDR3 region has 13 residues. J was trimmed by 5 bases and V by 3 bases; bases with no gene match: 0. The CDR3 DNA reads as TGTGCCACCAGTGATGACAGGGGGGAGACCCAGTACTTC. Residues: CATSDDRGETQYF.

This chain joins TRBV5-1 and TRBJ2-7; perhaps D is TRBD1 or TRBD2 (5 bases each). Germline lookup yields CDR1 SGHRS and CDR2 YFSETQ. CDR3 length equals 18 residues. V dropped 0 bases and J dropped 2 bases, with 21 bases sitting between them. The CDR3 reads CASSLAPSRGTITYEQYF. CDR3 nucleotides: TGCGCCAGCAGCTTGGCCCCATCGAGGGGCACTATTACCTACGAGCAGTACTTC.

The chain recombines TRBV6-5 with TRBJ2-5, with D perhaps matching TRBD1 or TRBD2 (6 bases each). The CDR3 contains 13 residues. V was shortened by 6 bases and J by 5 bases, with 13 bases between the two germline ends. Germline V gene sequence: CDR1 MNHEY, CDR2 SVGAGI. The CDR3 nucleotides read TGTGCCAGCAGGCCGGGGGCGCCGGAGACCCAGTACTTC. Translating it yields CASRPGAPETQYF.

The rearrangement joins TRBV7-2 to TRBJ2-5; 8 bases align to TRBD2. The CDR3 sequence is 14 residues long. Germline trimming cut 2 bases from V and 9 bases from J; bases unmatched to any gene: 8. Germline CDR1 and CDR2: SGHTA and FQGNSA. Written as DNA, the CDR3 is TGTGCCAGCAGCTTAAGAGTAGCGGGGTCGGCCCAGTACTTC. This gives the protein CASSLRVAGSAQYF. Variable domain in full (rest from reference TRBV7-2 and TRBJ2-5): GAGVSQSPSNKVTEKGKDVELRCDPISGHTALYWYRQSLGQGLEFLIYFQGNSAPDKSGLPSDRFSAERTGGSVSTLTIQRTQQEDSAVYLCASSLRVAGSAQYFGPGTRLLVL.

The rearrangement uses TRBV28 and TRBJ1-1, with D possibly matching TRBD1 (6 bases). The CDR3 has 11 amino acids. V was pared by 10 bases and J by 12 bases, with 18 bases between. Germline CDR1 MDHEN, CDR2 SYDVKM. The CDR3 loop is CAIAGASSTFF. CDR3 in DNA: TGTGCCATCGCAGGGGCCTCCTCAACTTTCTTT.

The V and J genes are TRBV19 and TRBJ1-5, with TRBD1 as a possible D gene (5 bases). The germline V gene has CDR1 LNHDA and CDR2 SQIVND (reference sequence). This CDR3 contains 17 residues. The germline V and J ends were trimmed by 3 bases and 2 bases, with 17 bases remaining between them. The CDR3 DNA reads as TGTGCCAGTAGTATGACGTGGGGGAGAGGGGGCAATCAGCCCCAGCATTTT. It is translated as CASSMTWGRGGNQPQHF.

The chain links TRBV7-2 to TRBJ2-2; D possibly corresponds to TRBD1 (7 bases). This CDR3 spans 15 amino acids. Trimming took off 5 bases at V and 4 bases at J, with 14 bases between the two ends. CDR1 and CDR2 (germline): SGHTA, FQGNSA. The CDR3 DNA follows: TGTGCCAGCAGCCTCGCAGGGGGGAGCACCGGGGAGCTGTTTTTT. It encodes CASSLAGGSTGELFF.

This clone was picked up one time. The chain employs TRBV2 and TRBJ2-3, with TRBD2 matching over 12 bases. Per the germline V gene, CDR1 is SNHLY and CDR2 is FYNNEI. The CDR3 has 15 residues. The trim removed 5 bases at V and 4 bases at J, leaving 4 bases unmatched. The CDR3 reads CASSPLAGGPDTQYF. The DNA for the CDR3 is TGTGCCAGCAGTCCCCTAGCGGGGGGGCCAGATACGCAGTATTTT.

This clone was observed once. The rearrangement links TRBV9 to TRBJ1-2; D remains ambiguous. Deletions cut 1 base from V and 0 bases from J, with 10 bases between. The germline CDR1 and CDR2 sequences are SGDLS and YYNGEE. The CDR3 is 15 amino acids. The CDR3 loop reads CASSVRPIANYGYTF. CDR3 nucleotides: TGTGCCAGCAGCGTAAGGCCGATAGCTAACTATGGCTACACCTTC.

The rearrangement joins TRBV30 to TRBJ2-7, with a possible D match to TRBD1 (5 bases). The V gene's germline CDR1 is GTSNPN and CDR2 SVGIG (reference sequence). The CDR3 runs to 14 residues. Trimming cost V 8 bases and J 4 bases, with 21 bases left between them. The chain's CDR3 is CAGAHRASDYEQYF. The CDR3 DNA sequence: TGTGCCGGGGCCCACCGGGCTTCAGATTACGAGCAGTACTTC.

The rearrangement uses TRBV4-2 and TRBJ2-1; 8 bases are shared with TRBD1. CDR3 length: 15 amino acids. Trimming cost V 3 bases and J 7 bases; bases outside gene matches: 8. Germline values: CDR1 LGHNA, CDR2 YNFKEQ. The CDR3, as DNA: TGTGCCAGCAGCCACTTTGGACAGGGTTCAAATGAGCAGTTCTTC. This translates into CASSHFGQGSNEQFF.

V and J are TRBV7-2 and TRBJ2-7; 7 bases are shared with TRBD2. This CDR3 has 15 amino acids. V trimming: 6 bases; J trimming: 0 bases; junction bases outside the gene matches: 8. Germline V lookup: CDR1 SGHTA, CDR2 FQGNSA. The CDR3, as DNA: TGTGCCAGCAGTTGGGGGGGGACCGACTCCTACGAGCAGTACTTC. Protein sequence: CASSWGGTDSYEQYF.

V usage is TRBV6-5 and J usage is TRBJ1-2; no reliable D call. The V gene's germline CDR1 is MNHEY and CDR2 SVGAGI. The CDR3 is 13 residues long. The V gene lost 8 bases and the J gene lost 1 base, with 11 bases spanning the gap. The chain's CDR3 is CASRPGSNYGYTF. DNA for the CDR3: TGTGCCAGCCGCCCGGGGAGTAACTATGGCTACACCTTC.

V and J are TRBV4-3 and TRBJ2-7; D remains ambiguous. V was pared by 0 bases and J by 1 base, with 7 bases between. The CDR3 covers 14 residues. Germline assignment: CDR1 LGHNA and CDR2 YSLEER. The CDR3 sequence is CASSQDTDSYEQYF. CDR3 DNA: TGCGCCAGCAGCCAAGATACCGATTCCTACGAGCAGTACTTC.

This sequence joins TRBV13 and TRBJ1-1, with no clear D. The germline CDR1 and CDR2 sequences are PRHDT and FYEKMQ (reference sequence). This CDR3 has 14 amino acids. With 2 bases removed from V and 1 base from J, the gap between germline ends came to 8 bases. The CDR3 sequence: CASSLRLPNTEAFF. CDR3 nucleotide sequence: TGTGCCAGCAGCTTACGATTGCCGAACACTGAAGCTTTCTTT.

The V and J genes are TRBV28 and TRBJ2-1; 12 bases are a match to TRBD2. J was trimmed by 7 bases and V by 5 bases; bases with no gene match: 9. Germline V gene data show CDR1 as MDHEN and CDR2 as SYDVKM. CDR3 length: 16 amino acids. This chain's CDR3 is CASSPPSGGALNEQFF. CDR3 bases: TGTGCCAGCAGTCCCCCTAGCGGGGGGGCCTTAAATGAGCAGTTCTTC.